The next 18 T cell receptor beta chains were all read from a single sample in a study of TIL therapy for anti-PD-1-resistant metastatic lung cancer. The immunoSEQ assay was v3. Method: immunoSEQ multiplex PCR; TCRdb's copy keeps in-frame clones and lacks some. The top ten clones hold 2.7% of a sample with 25,000 to 40,000 clones, 74% of them seen once. The time point: pre-treatment sample, taken before nivolumab and TIL therapy. This material consisted of blood, taken at baseline. The receptor source for this set is a woman between 30 and 85 years old with non-small cell lung cancer.

The chain has TRBV30 and TRBJ2-2; D possibly corresponds to TRBD1 (5 bases). Germline assignment: CDR1 GTSNPN and CDR2 SVGIG (reference sequence). V gave up 0 bases and J gave up 6 bases, with 11 bases separating them. CDR3 length: 14 residues. CDR3 region: CAWSVRQRAGELFF. In nucleotides, the CDR3 is TGTGCCTGGAGTGTCAGACAGAGAGCCGGGGAGCTGTTTTTT. Combining the CDR3 with reference TRBV30 and TRBJ2-2 gives the whole variable domain SQTIHQWPATLVQPVGSPLSLECTVEGTSNPNLYWYRQAAGRGLQLLFYSVGIGQISSEVPQNLSASRPQDRQFILSSKKLLLSDSGFYLCAWSVRQRAGELFFGEGSRLTVL.

The rearrangement joins TRBV19 to TRBJ2-3; 7 nucleotides align to TRBD2. Germline trimming cut 3 bases from V and 4 bases from J; bases unmatched to any gene: 10. The germline CDR1 and CDR2 sequences are LNHDA and SQIVND (reference sequence). This CDR3 contains 16 residues. The CDR3 DNA follows: TGTGCCAGTAGTATTAAGGTGACTAGCAGGCCAGATACGCAGTATTTT. Translation: CASSIKVTSRPDTQYF.

The rearrangement links TRBV6-5 to TRBJ1-1, with 7 bases that match TRBD1. J lost 6 bases, V lost 5 bases, and 9 bases had no gene match. Germline-derived CDR1 and CDR2 are MNHEY and SVGAGI. CDR3 size: 14 residues. Written as DNA, the CDR3 is TGTGCCAGCAGTAGAGACAGGGCTGTCTCTGAAGCTTTCTTT. Its protein product is CASSRDRAVSEAFF.

The chain is built from TRBV29-1 and TRBJ1-1; D possibly corresponds to TRBD1 (5 bases). Germline-derived CDR1 and CDR2 are SQVTM and ANQGSEA. Deletions cut 3 bases from V and 5 bases from J, with 10 bases between. This CDR3 contains 12 residues. The DNA for the CDR3 is TGCAGCGTTGACTCCGCAGGGACTGAAGCTTTCTTT. Translation: CSVDSAGTEAFF.

This chain joins TRBV7-2 and TRBJ1-1, with TRBD1 matching over 8 bases. This CDR3 has 16 amino acids. Germline V gene lookup returns CDR1 SGHTA and CDR2 FQGNSA. V was pared by 5 bases and J by 4 bases, with 12 bases of the junction left unmatched. The CDR3 nucleotides read TGTGCCAGCAGCCCGGGACAGGCGGTGGGGGTCACTGAAGCTTTCTTT. Translating it yields CASSPGQAVGVTEAFF.

This chain joins TRBV2 and TRBJ2-3; no firm D call. V lost 4 bases and J lost 8, with 10 bases in between. The germline gives CDR1 SNHLY, CDR2 FYNNEI. CDR3 length: 12 amino acids. The CDR3 loop reads CASSVAQVTQYF. The CDR3 DNA reads as TGTGCCAGCAGTGTAGCCCAGGTTACGCAGTATTTT.

The chain has TRBV19 and TRBJ1-4, with D maybe TRBD1 (5 bases). CDR1 and CDR2 from the germline V gene are LNHDA and SQIVND (reference sequence). The CDR3 spans 16 residues. Trimming cost V 5 bases and J 8 bases, with 21 bases left between them. For the CDR3, the DNA is TGTGCCAGTAGTTTAAACTCCCCGACAGTACAAGAAAAACTGTTTTTT. Translation gives CASSLNSPTVQEKLFF.

The chain has TRBV2 and TRBJ2-2; TRBD2 is a possible D gene (5 bases). This CDR3 has 14 amino acids. The germline CDR1 and CDR2 sequences are SNHLY and FYNNEI. Trimming left V 0 bases short and J 9 bases short, with 11 bases between. The chain's CDR3 is CASSEALGGRELFF. CDR3 in DNA: TGTGCCAGCAGTGAAGCGCTTGGAGGCCGGGAGCTGTTTTTT.

The chain links TRBV6-1 to TRBJ2-5; 8 bases match TRBD2. The V segment lost 5 bases and the J segment 4 bases; nucleotides outside the gene matches: 9. The germline V gene has CDR1 MNHNS and CDR2 SASEGT. The CDR3 has 15 residues. This CDR3 is CASSLSGSSSETQYF. The CDR3 DNA sequence: TGTGCCAGCAGTCTAAGCGGGAGCTCCTCAGAGACCCAGTACTTC.

V and J are TRBV5-6 and TRBJ2-2, with 9 nucleotides matching TRBD1. J was trimmed by 6 bases and V by 4 bases; bases with no gene match: 7. Germline CDR1 SGHDT, CDR2 YYEEEE. The CDR3 spans 15 residues. CDR3 region: CASSPDRGRSGELFF. The CDR3 DNA reads TGTGCCAGCAGCCCTGACAGGGGGAGGTCCGGGGAGCTGTTTTTT.

The V and J genes are TRBV27 and TRBJ2-3, with D possibly being TRBD2 (5 bases). This CDR3 is 12 amino acids long. The germline CDR1 and CDR2 sequences are MNHEY and SMNVEV (reference sequence). The V and J ends lost 6 bases and 8 bases respectively, with 12 bases between them. CDR3 bases: TGTGCCAGCAGACCAATAGGAGGTACGCAGTATTTT. Its protein is CASRPIGGTQYF.

The chain couples TRBV11-1 to TRBJ1-2; D is unresolved. V was pared by 5 bases and J by 4 bases, with 11 bases between. The CDR3 contains 13 residues. Germline assignment: CDR1 SGHAT and CDR2 FQDESV (reference sequence). The CDR3 sequence is CASSPDAFYGYTF. CDR3 DNA: TGTGCCAGCAGCCCCGACGCCTTCTATGGCTACACCTTC.

This clone was observed a few times. This chain uses TRBV5-1 with TRBJ1-1, with D perhaps matching TRBD1 (5 bases). This CDR3 has 15 amino acids. V was clipped by 0 bases and J by 4 bases, with 13 bases between them. The germline V gene encodes CDR1 SGHRS and CDR2 YFSETQ. The CDR3 here is CASSLDSYGGTEAFF. The DNA for the CDR3 is TGCGCCAGCAGCTTGGATTCCTATGGGGGCACTGAAGCTTTCTTT.

The genes are TRBV19 and TRBJ2-7; D is perhaps TRBD1 (5 bases). The V gene lost 10 bases and the J gene lost 5 bases, with 18 bases spanning the gap. The germline V gene encodes CDR1 LNHDA and CDR2 SQIVND (reference sequence). This CDR3 comprises 13 residues. The CDR3 bases are TGTGCCACCGCTTACAGGAGTACAAACGAGCAGTACTTC. Protein product: CATAYRSTNEQYF.

The J gene is TRBJ1-5, the V gene TRBV27; 10 nucleotides line up with TRBD1. The CDR3 covers 17 residues. The V segment lost 8 bases and the J segment 1 base; nucleotides outside the gene matches: 11. In germline, CDR1 is MNHEY, CDR2 SMNVEV (reference sequence). CDR3 amino acids: CASGKTGGLGSNQPQHF. CDR3 coding DNA: TGTGCCAGCGGAAAGACAGGGGGCCTTGGAAGCAATCAGCCCCAGCATTTT.

The table lists this clone with a count of one. V gene TRBV30 combines with J gene TRBJ2-1; D is possibly TRBD2 (5 bases). CDR3 size: 13 residues. V lost 2 bases to trimming and J lost 0 bases, with 5 bases between them. Germline loops: CDR1 GTSNPN, CDR2 SVGIG (reference sequence). This chain's CDR3 is CAWSRGSYNEQFF. CDR3 nucleotide sequence: TGTGCCTGGAGTCGGGGCTCCTACAATGAGCAGTTCTTC.

For this clone: At one end the junction does not follow the germline gene, possibly because of a read error. The chain joins TRBV18 to TRBJ2-1, with TRBD2 matching 7 bases. From germline, CDR1 is KGHSH and CDR2 LQKENI. The CDR3 extends over 13 amino acids. The DNA of the CDR3 is TGTGCCAGTTCACTAGATAGCGGGAATGAGCAGTTCTTC. Protein product: CASSLDSGNEQFF.

This clone was counted a few times. V and J are TRBV5-1 and TRBJ2-7; D perhaps matches TRBD1 (5 bases). This CDR3 has 14 residues. With 4 bases removed from V and 7 bases from J, the gap between germline ends came to 18 bases. The V gene's germline CDR1 is SGHRS and CDR2 YFSETQ. This chain's CDR3 is CASSDTAGPGEQYF. Here the CDR3 DNA reads TGCGCCAGCAGCGATACTGCAGGGCCAGGGGAGCAGTACTTC.